This is a list of T cell receptor beta chains from one sample in a study of response to subunit inactivated influenza vaccine. TCRdb processed the RT-PCR reads anew with MiXCR; each CDR3 protein has one entry. Of 550,000 to 800,000 distinct CDR3 sequences listed, around 16% were seen once; the top ten hold about 9.9%. Here the sequenced sample was PBMCs from blood, taken 11 to 12 days after vaccination. The source of these receptors is a man in his fifties or sixties who received an inactivated influenza vaccine. Each CDR3 is given with its conserved first and last residue. The D gene is left open where the match is weak. Rows may omit the clone size; those that give it use once, few, many or a size class.

V gene	D gene	clone size	J gene	CDR3 protein	CDR3 DNA
TRBV12-3/TRBV12-4	-	few	TRBJ2-5	CASSGSIQETQYF	TGTGCCAGCAGTGGGAGTATCCAAGAGACCCAGTACTTC
TRBV25-1	-	-	TRBJ2-2	CASSDPRDGPTGELFF	TGTGCCAGCAGTGACCCACGGGACGGACCCACCGGGGAGCTGTTTTTT
TRBV5-1	-	few	TRBJ2-1	CASSFIGNEQFF	TGCGCCAGCAGCTTTATAGGGAATGAGCAGTTCTTC
TRBV6-2/TRBV6-3	TRBD1	-	TRBJ1-2	CASSKTGGANYGYTF	TGTGCCAGCAGCAAAACAGGGGGCGCTAACTATGGCTACACCTTC
TRBV7-9	-	few	TRBJ1-5	CASSLLDQPQHF	TGTGCCAGCAGCCTCCTCGATCAGCCCCAGCATTTT
TRBV3-1	TRBD2	-	TRBJ2-4	CASSQGTSKNIQYF	TGTGCCAGCAGCCAAGGGACTAGCAAGAACATTCAGTACTTC
TRBV7-9	-	few	TRBJ1-6	CASSGEGNSPLHF	TGTGCCAGCAGCGGGGAGGGTAATTCACCCCTCCACTTT
TRBV24-1	TRBD2	few	TRBJ2-1	CATSDAASGGHEQFF	TGTGCCACCAGTGATGCGGCGTCGGGAGGGCATGAGCAGTTCTTC
TRBV29-1	TRBD2	many	TRBJ2-1	CSVELGLAGVPYNEQFF	TGCAGCGTTGAATTGGGGCTAGCGGGAGTACCCTACAATGAGCAGTTCTTC
TRBV7-9	-	few	TRBJ2-7	CASSLSFLPYEQYF	TGTGCCAGCAGCTTATCCTTCCTGCCCTACGAGCAGTACTTC
TRBV15	TRBD1	few	TRBJ2-7	CATSLDWGQGYEQYF	TGTGCCACCAGCCTTGATTGGGGACAGGGATACGAGCAGTACTTC
TRBV20-1	-	few	TRBJ2-4	CSASSLTGPKNIQYF	TGCAGTGCTTCTAGCCTTACTGGCCCCAAAAACATTCAGTACTTC
TRBV7-2	-	-	TRBJ2-1	CASSPGLFNEQFF	TGTGCCAGCAGCCCAGGACTCTTCAATGAGCAGTTCTTC
TRBV20-1	-	-	TRBJ2-1	CSAREHLSSYNEQFF	TGCAGTGCTAGAGAACACCTAAGCTCCTACAATGAGCAGTTCTTC
TRBV5-1	TRBD2	-	TRBJ2-3	CASSSGLGLTYTDTQYF	TGCGCCAGCAGCTCGGGACTAGGACTGACATACACAGATACGCAGTATTTT
TRBV7-9	-	few	TRBJ1-2	CASSLIGREDIHGYTF	TGTGCCAGCAGCTTAATAGGGCGCGAGGACATACACGGCTACACCTTC
TRBV4-1	-	-	TRBJ1-2	CASSQDEGQGLSGYTF	TGCGCCAGCAGCCAAGATGAAGGCCAGGGACTGAGTGGCTACACCTTC
TRBV13	TRBD2	few	TRBJ2-3	CASSATGLASTDTQYF	TGTGCCAGCAGCGCGACGGGACTAGCTAGCACAGATACGCAGTATTTT
TRBV7-2	-	few	TRBJ2-7	CASSLGPLAKYEQYF	TGTGCCAGCAGCTTAGGGCCGCTAGCGAAGTACGAGCAGTACTTC
TRBV5-1	-	few	TRBJ2-2	CASSLGSGLTGELFF	TGCGCCAGCAGCTTGGGGAGCGGGTTGACCGGGGAGCTGTTTTTT
TRBV20-1	TRBD1	many	TRBJ2-7	CSATRQGPEQYF	TGCAGTGCTACCCGACAGGGCCCCGAGCAGTACTTC
TRBV28	-	few	TRBJ1-2	CASSFEGYVYGYTF	TGTGCCAGCAGTTTCGAAGGGTACGTCTATGGCTACACCTTC
TRBV20-1	-	few	TRBJ1-5	CSASSGPHRGNQPQHF	TGCAGTGCTAGCTCGGGACCTCACCGGGGCAATCAGCCCCAGCATTTT
TRBV5-1	TRBD2	few	TRBJ2-5	CASSLMTSGNQETQYF	TGCGCCAGCAGCTTGATGACTAGCGGGAACCAAGAGACCCAGTACTTC
TRBV20-1	TRBD1	-	TRBJ2-3	CCARSTGTGGSDTQYF	TGCTGTGCTAGATCGACAGGGACAGGGGGATCGGATACGCAGTATTTT
TRBV2	-	-	TRBJ2-2	CASSEDATNTGELFF	TGTGCCAGCAGTGAGGACGCTACGAACACCGGGGAGCTGTTTTTT
TRBV6-2/TRBV6-3	TRBD1	few	TRBJ2-1	CASSYSDRGEQFF	TGTGCCAGCAGTTACTCAGACAGGGGTGAGCAGTTCTTC
TRBV10-3	TRBD2	few	TRBJ2-3	CAIRGRGTTDTQYF	TGTGCCATCAGAGGGAGGGGCACTACAGATACGCAGTATTTT
TRBV5-1	-	-	TRBJ1-6	CASKASGTLHF	TGCGCCAGCAAAGCATCCGGTACCCTCCACTTT
TRBV20-1	TRBD1	few	TRBJ2-2	CSARDLMTGATGELFF	TGCAGTGCTAGAGATCTTATGACAGGGGCCACCGGGGAGCTGTTTTTT
TRBV5-1	TRBD1	-	TRBJ2-1	CASSPGGQGFNEQFF	TGCGCCAGCAGCCCGGGGGGACAGGGATTTAATGAGCAGTTCTTC
TRBV14	-	-	TRBJ2-5	CASSQGGLQETQYF	TGTGCCAGCAGCCAAGGAGGTCTTCAAGAGACCCAGTACTTC
TRBV3-1	TRBD1	-	TRBJ2-6	CAFRYNSGTGGPGANVLTF	TGTGCCTTCAGGTATAACTCCGGGACAGGGGGTCCTGGGGCCAACGTCCTGACTTTC
TRBV12-3/TRBV12-4	-	-	TRBJ1-2	CASSNLSPLYGYTF	TGTGCCAGCAGTAACCTGTCTCCTCTCTATGGCTACACCTTC
TRBV20-1	TRBD2	-	TRBJ2-1	CSATLLAGGREQFF	TGCAGTGCTACGTTACTAGCGGGGGGCCGTGAGCAGTTCTTC
TRBV12-3/TRBV12-4	-	few	TRBJ1-1	CASSLVVENTEAFF	TGTGCCAGCAGTCTGGTCGTGGAGAACACTGAAGCTTTCTTT
TRBV12-3/TRBV12-4	TRBD1	few	TRBJ2-7	CASSRTGTGEIF	TGTGCCAGCAGTAGGACCGGGACAGGGGAGATCTTC
TRBV10-3	-	-	TRBJ2-2	CAISVTGELFF	TGTGCCATCAGTGTGACAGGGGAGCTGTTTTTT
TRBV4-1	-	-	TRBJ2-1	CASSLYYNEQFF	TGCGCCAGCAGCCTATACTACAATGAGCAGTTCTTC
TRBV5-6	-	few	TRBJ2-7	CASSLVVAAYEQYF	TGTGCCAGCAGCTTGGTGGTGGCAGCCTACGAGCAGTACTTC
TRBV19	TRBD1	few	TRBJ1-1	CASTRDRGRAEAFF	TGTGCCAGTACTCGAGACAGGGGACGGGCTGAAGCTTTCTTT
TRBV27	-	few	TRBJ2-2	CASRLQGRGYSRTGELFF	TGTGCCAGCAGACTCCAGGGTAGGGGCTACTCGAGGACCGGGGAGCTGTTTTTT
TRBV7-2	-	many	TRBJ2-5	CASSLGQRETQYF	TGTGCCAGCAGCTTAGGCCAGAGAGAGACCCAGTACTTC
TRBV6-1	-	-	TRBJ1-2	CASSEAGTSYGYTF	TGTGCCAGCAGTGAAGCGGGAACTAGCTATGGCTACACCTTC
TRBV4-1	-	-	TRBJ1-1	CASSLDRWNEAFF	TGCGCCAGCAGCCTCGATCGCTGGAACGAAGCTTTCTTT
TRBV30	-	-	TRBJ1-3	CAWKASGNTIYF	TGTGCCTGGAAAGCCTCTGGAAACACCATATATTTT
TRBV7-2	TRBD1	many	TRBJ1-1	CASSLATGAGTEAFF	TGTGCCAGCAGTTTAGCAACAGGGGCGGGCACTGAAGCTTTCTTT
TRBV10-2	-	-	TRBJ2-3	CASSDPGGGQDTQYF	TGCGCCAGCAGTGACCCGGGGGGCGGGCAGGATACGCAGTATTTT
TRBV4-3	-	-	TRBJ2-4	CASSQVRGGGKNIQYF	TGCGCCAGCAGCCAAGTTCGAGGGGGAGGCAAAAACATTCAGTACTTC
TRBV12-3/TRBV12-4	-	-	TRBJ2-5	CASSHVWEETQYF	TGTGCCAGCAGCCACGTGTGGGAAGAGACCCAGTACTTC
TRBV29-1	-	-	TRBJ2-5	CSVKLATRRQETQYF	TGCAGCGTAAAACTAGCTACTCGTCGGCAAGAGACCCAGTACTTC
TRBV4-1	-	few	TRBJ2-7	CASSQGGPGYEQYF	TGCGCCAGCAGCCAAGGGGGGCCGGGCTACGAGCAGTACTTC
TRBV30	TRBD2	few	TRBJ2-1	CAWDPPPGGSSYNEQFF	TGTGCCTGGGACCCACCCCCGGGGGGTTCCTCCTACAATGAGCAGTTCTTC
TRBV5-1	-	-	TRBJ2-7	CASSVDIRNEQYF	TGCGCCAGCAGCGTGGACATCAGGAACGAGCAGTACTTC
TRBV7-6	-	few	TRBJ2-3	CASSEKWDTSGTDTQYF	TGTGCCAGCAGCGAAAAATGGGACACCTCCGGCACAGATACGCAGTATTTT
TRBV29-1	TRBD1	-	TRBJ1-2	CSVADRTNYGYTF	TGCAGCGTCGCGGACAGGACTAACTATGGCTACACCTTC
TRBV29-1	-	many	TRBJ2-5	CSVGGVQETQYF	TGCAGCGTTGGAGGGGTCCAAGAGACCCAGTACTTC
TRBV18	-	few	TRBJ1-5	CASSLREGRNQPQHF	TGTGCCAGCTCACTCAGGGAAGGGAGAAATCAGCCCCAGCATTTT
TRBV29-1	TRBD1	-	TRBJ2-1	CSVVLGQGGNEQFF	TGCAGCGTTGTACTGGGACAGGGTGGCAATGAGCAGTTCTTC
TRBV20-1	TRBD2	-	TRBJ2-5	CSANGGMAGGPGETQYF	TGCAGTGCCAATGGTGGCATGGCGGGGGGGCCGGGAGAGACCCAGTACTTC